These 11 T cell receptor beta chains originate from one sample sequenced in a study of blood T cells in healthy people across ages. Next came a second PCR, run for 7 to 11 cycles, which used a sample-barcoded 5' primer along with a J-beta primer mix. TCRdb reanalysed the 5' RACE reads using MiXCR and keeps one entry per CDR3 protein. The sample records about 750,000 distinct CDR3 sequences, roughly 53% being singletons. The sequencing input was blood. These receptors all come from an older man in good health.

The chain is built from TRBV7-9 and TRBJ2-2, with D possibly TRBD2 on 6 matching bases. Germline values: CDR1 SEHNR, CDR2 FQNEAQ (reference sequence). The V and J ends lost 5 bases and 3 bases respectively, with 10 bases between them. The CDR3 runs 14 residues. The CDR3 sequence: CASSRGLDTGELFF. As DNA, the CDR3 is TGTGCCAGCAGCCGGGGGTTGGACACCGGGGAGCTGTTTTTT.

V and J are TRBV2 and TRBJ2-1, with 7 nucleotides matching TRBD1. The last part of the DNA fits TRBJ2-7 better; the J call may be wrong. CDR1 is SNHLY, CDR2 FYNNEI, per germline. CDR3 size: 14 residues. In nucleotides, the CDR3 is TGTGCCAGCAGCTCAAGAGGGGGCAAGGACGAGCAGTACTTC. This sequence encodes CASSSRGGKDEQYF.

The J gene is TRBJ2-1, the V gene TRBV10-3; possible D gene TRBD1, 6 bases. The CDR3 covers 12 residues. Trimming cost V 6 bases and J 9 bases, with 12 bases left between them. CDR1 and CDR2 (germline): ENHRY, SYGVKD. CDR3 nucleotide sequence: TGTGCCATCAGGGCAGGGGCCGGTGAGCAGTTCTTC. Translated, it gives CAIRAGAGEQFF.

This rearrangement joins TRBV18 to TRBJ1-4, with 7 positions matching TRBD1. Germline assignment: CDR1 KGHSH and CDR2 LQKENI. The CDR3 consists of 14 residues. After removal of 5 bases from V and 7 bases from J, the junction contained 7 bases not matched to a gene. CDR3 sequence reads: CASSERQGGEKLFF. In DNA, the CDR3 is TGTGCCAGCTCAGAGCGACAGGGAGGTGAAAAACTGTTTTTT.

Remarks on this clonotype: Germline is not matched at one junction end, which may reflect a read error. The chain recombines TRBV28 with TRBJ2-1; possible D gene TRBD2, 5 bases. Germline V lookup: CDR1 MDHEN, CDR2 SYDVKM. This CDR3 has 16 residues. In nucleotides, the CDR3 is TGTGCCTGCAGTCCCGTGGGAGCGAGCTCCTACAATGAGCAGTTCTTC. It is translated as CACSPVGASSYNEQFF.

This clonotype was counted between two and nine times. The rearrangement uses TRBV10-3 and TRBJ1-1; D is perhaps TRBD1 (5 bases). Trimming stripped 2 bases from V and 3 bases from J, with 16 bases between. CDR3 length equals 16 residues. Germline CDR1 reads ENHRY; CDR2 reads SYGVKD. CDR3 nucleotides: TGTGCCATCAGTGAGCCGGGACCGGGGGGGGACACTGAAGCTTTCTTT. Translation gives CAISEPGPGGDTEAFF.

This sequence joins TRBV9 and TRBJ1-1, with a possible D match to TRBD1 (5 bases). The length of the CDR3 is 15 residues. V lost 4 bases, J lost 3 bases, and 16 bases lay in between. The germline CDR1 and CDR2 sequences are SGDLS and YYNGEE. This chain's CDR3 is CASSPWGTRYTEAFF. In DNA, the CDR3 is TGTGCCAGCAGCCCCTGGGGGACCCGATACACTGAAGCTTTCTTT.

V and J are TRBV20-1 and TRBJ2-7, with 7 bases matching TRBD1. The CDR3 has 12 residues. CDR1 is DFQATT, CDR2 SNEGSKA, per germline (reference sequence). V gave up 6 bases and J gave up 4 bases; unmatched junction bases: 6. CDR3 amino acids: CSARLTGYEQYF. The DNA for the CDR3 is TGCAGTGCCAGACTGACAGGGTACGAGCAGTACTTC.

The chain uses TRBV12-3 or TRBV12-4 and TRBJ1-2; D is unresolved. With 4 bases removed from V and 5 bases from J, the gap between germline ends came to 11 bases. There are 13 residues in the CDR3. The DNA of the CDR3 is TGTGCCAGCAGTTCATGGACTGATTATGGCTACACCTTC. Translating gives CASSSWTDYGYTF.

This clonotype was detected once. The chain's CDR3 is CASSSPRPGETQYF. The CDR3 coding sequence is TGTGCCAGCAGTTCCCCCCGTCCTGGGGAGACCCAGTACTTC. The gene calls are TRBV12-3 or TRBV12-4 and TRBJ2-7; D is unresolved. Matching the DNA end better, TRBJ2-5 makes the J call doubtful. The CDR3 has 14 amino acids.

V gene TRBV20-1 combines with J gene TRBJ2-1, with D hard to call. The CDR3 has 10 residues. Trimming cost V 6 bases and J 5 bases, with 5 bases left between them. CDR1 and CDR2 from the germline V gene are DFQATT and SNEGSKA (reference sequence). CDR3 sequence: CSAFHNEQFF. The DNA of the CDR3 is TGCAGTGCCTTTCACAATGAGCAGTTCTTC.